These 28 T cell receptor beta chains share one sample of origin, sequenced in a study of OX40 agonist ivuxolimab in advanced cancers. Clones were sequenced by immunoSEQ multiplex PCR, and TCRdb holds only the in-frame ones, with some missing. The data contain 90,000 to 150,000 clones, roughly nine tenths of them seen just once; the ten biggest clones take up under 0.7%. The specimen was CD4+ or CD8+ T cells sorted from blood, collected in a trial of the OX40 agonist ivuxolimab. Every receptor here comes from an adult with an advanced solid tumor such as melanoma, head and neck, liver or kidney cancer.

The chain has TRBV4-1 and TRBJ2-1; D is uncertain. The germline V gene has CDR1 MGHRA and CDR2 YSYEKL. The CDR3 has 17 amino acids. V gave up 2 bases and J gave up 0 bases, with 14 bases separating them. CDR3 sequence (DNA): TGCGCCAGCAGCCAAAAAGGAGCTAAGAGCTCCTACAATGAGCAGTTCTTC. This codes for CASSQKGAKSSYNEQFF.

The rearrangement uses TRBV20-1 and TRBJ2-7; D is undetermined. Germline V gene data show CDR1 as DFQATT and CDR2 as SNEGSKA (reference sequence). The CDR3 consists of 11 residues. The V end was cut by 5 bases, the J end by 7 bases, with 12 bases between. CDR3: CSAGDFTEQYF. The CDR3 nucleotides are TGCAGTGCTGGGGATTTTACGGAGCAGTACTTC.

This chain uses TRBV30 with TRBJ1-1, with D unresolved. Germline V gene lookup returns CDR1 GTSNPN and CDR2 SVGIG (reference sequence). The V gene lost 7 bases and the J gene lost 4 bases, with 22 bases spanning the gap. The CDR3 contains 15 residues. The CDR3 region is CALRVIDSGSTEAFF. CDR3 bases: TGTGCCTTAAGGGTGATAGATTCGGGGAGCACTGAAGCTTTCTTT.

This chain joins TRBV19 and TRBJ2-7; D uncertain. The germline V and J ends were trimmed by 5 bases and 3 bases, with 17 bases remaining between them. This CDR3 has 15 residues. From germline, CDR1 is LNHDA and CDR2 SQIVND (reference sequence). DNA of the CDR3: TGTGCCAGTAGTTTTAGGTTGGGATCTGGCTACGAGCAGTACTTC. Translation: CASSFRLGSGYEQYF.

V gene TRBV19 combines with J gene TRBJ2-1; D is ambiguous. From germline, CDR1 is LNHDA and CDR2 SQIVND (reference sequence). V was shortened by 5 bases and J by 2 bases, with 16 bases between the two germline ends. This CDR3 comprises 16 residues. This CDR3 reads CASSSPVIAPYNEQFF. For the CDR3, the DNA is TGTGCCAGTAGTTCCCCAGTTATAGCACCCTACAATGAGCAGTTCTTC.

This clone appeared once. J is TRBJ2-3 and V is TRBV5-1; TRBD1 aligns across 7 bases. CDR3 length: 15 amino acids. J lost 3 bases, V lost 1 base, and 5 bases had no gene match. Germline CDR1 is SGHRS and CDR2 is YFSETQ. The CDR3, as DNA: TGCGCCAGCAGCTTGATGACAGGGAAAACAGATACGCAGTATTTT. Translation gives CASSLMTGKTDTQYF. The complete variable domain, with remaining parts taken from reference TRBV5-1 and TRBJ2-3, reads KAGVTQTPRYLIKTRGQQVTLSCSPISGHRSVSWYQQTPGQGLQFLFEYFSETQRNKGNFPGRFSGRQFSNSRSEMNVSTLELGDSALYLCASSLMTGKTDTQYFGPGTRLTVL.

The V gene is TRBV5-1, the J gene TRBJ1-1, with a possible D match to TRBD1 (5 bases). Germline V gene lookup returns CDR1 SGHRS and CDR2 YFSETQ. The CDR3 has 16 residues. Trimming pared 4 bases from V and 0 bases from J, leaving 16 bases between. CDR3 sequence: CASSPLLTAMNTEAFF. Here the CDR3 DNA reads TGCGCCAGCAGCCCCCTTTTGACAGCCATGAACACTGAAGCTTTCTTT.

The gene calls are TRBV7-9 and TRBJ1-2; 7 bases are shared with TRBD1. Germline lookup yields CDR1 SEHNR and CDR2 FQNEAQ (reference sequence). With V trimmed by 5 bases and J by 7 bases, 10 bases remained unmatched. This CDR3 has 14 amino acids. Here the CDR3 DNA reads TGTGCCAGCAGCCGGAGGCAGGGGGGAGGTGGCTACACCTTC. It encodes CASSRRQGGGGYTF.

CDR3 sequence: CASTDNAPGPQHF. The CDR3 DNA is TGTGCCAGCACCGACAATGCCCCAGGGCCCCAGCATTTT. This rearrangement joins TRBV9 to TRBJ1-5, with D unresolved. This CDR3 has 13 residues. V lost 6 bases to trimming and J lost 9 bases, with 16 bases between them. Germline-derived CDR1 and CDR2 are SGDLS and YYNGEE.

In regard to this clone: Other DNA variants within this sample encode the same CDR3. The gene calls are TRBV5-6 and TRBJ1-2, with D perhaps matching TRBD1 (5 bases). The V gene's germline CDR1 is SGHDT and CDR2 YYEEEE. The germline V and J ends were trimmed by 2 bases and 4 bases, with 9 bases remaining between them. The CDR3 runs 13 residues. The CDR3 loop reads CASSLAGSYGYTF. In DNA, the CDR3 is TGTGCCAGCAGCTTAGCAGGGAGCTATGGCTACACCTTC.

As concerns this clone: A read error may produce the germline difference seen at one junction end. The CDR3 DNA is TGTGCCAGCAGTGACTCCGACAGGGCGGGTGGCTACACCTTC. It encodes CASSDSDRAGGYTF. This chain uses TRBV6-5 with TRBJ1-2; 7 nucleotides align to TRBD1. From germline, CDR1 is MNHEY and CDR2 SVGAGI. The CDR3 spans 14 residues.

The chain has TRBV6-1 and TRBJ2-5, with 7 bases lining up with TRBD1. The CDR3 loop spans 15 amino acids. Germline assignment: CDR1 MNHNS and CDR2 SASEGT. Trimming at V came to 2 bases and at J to 2 bases, leaving 5 bases not matched to a gene. CDR3 region: CASSEQGTVQETQYF. The CDR3 coding sequence is TGTGCCAGCAGTGAACAAGGGACAGTTCAAGAGACCCAGTACTTC.

A remark on this clone: Germline and junction disagree at one end, which may indicate a read error. The chain uses TRBV5-8 and TRBJ2-2; D is perhaps TRBD1 (6 bases). The CDR3 has 16 residues. Germline V gene lookup returns CDR1 SGHTS and CDR2 YDEGEE. The DNA of the CDR3 is TGTACCAGCAGCCCGCGAGGGGGAGTATTCACCGGGGAGCTGTTTTTT. This codes for CTSSPRGGVFTGELFF.

This clone was found a few times. The rearrangement links TRBV18 to TRBJ1-2; no clear D gene. Germline V lookup: CDR1 KGHSH, CDR2 LQKENI. Trimming took off 4 bases at V and 5 bases at J, with 17 bases between the two ends. The CDR3 is 15 amino acids. The CDR3 sequence: CASSQASGDAYGYTF. In nucleotides, the CDR3 is TGTGCCAGCTCACAGGCGTCGGGAGATGCATATGGCTACACCTTC.

The rearrangement uses TRBV4-1 and TRBJ1-2, with TRBD1 as a possible D gene (6 bases). The CDR3 spans 18 residues. V lost 4 bases and J 1 base, leaving 22 bases between the germline ends. Per the germline V gene, CDR1 is MGHRA and CDR2 is YSYEKL. The CDR3 here is CASSREGVGFPDNYGYTF. The CDR3 DNA reads TGCGCCAGCAGCCGCGAGGGGGTAGGTTTTCCCGATAACTATGGCTACACCTTC.

The J gene is TRBJ1-5, the V gene TRBV2; D remains ambiguous. CDR3 size: 12 residues. Germline assignment: CDR1 SNHLY and CDR2 FYNNEI. The ends were cut back, 7 bases at V and 7 bases at J, with 11 bases in the middle. The CDR3 here is CASNLLLQPQHF. The CDR3 DNA follows: TGTGCCAGCAACCTCTTACTCCAGCCCCAGCATTTT.

The chain uses TRBV25-1 and TRBJ2-7; 10 positions match TRBD2. J gave up 3 bases and V 4 bases, and 9 bases lay outside the gene matches. CDR3 length: 16 residues. Germline assignment: CDR1 MGHDK and CDR2 SYGVNS. Here the CDR3 reads CASSAPAGGESYEQYF. Here the CDR3 DNA reads TGTGCCAGCAGTGCTCCAGCGGGGGGGGAAAGCTACGAGCAGTACTTC.

Concerning this clone itself: This sample includes further DNA sequences coding for the same CDR3. The J gene is TRBJ2-5, the V gene TRBV11-2; 12 nucleotides line up with TRBD2. The length of the CDR3 is 15 residues. Germline CDR1 reads SGHAT; CDR2 reads FQNNGV. J lost 3 bases, V lost 1 base, and 0 bases had no gene match. CDR3 protein: CASSLGLAGEETQYF. DNA of the CDR3: TGTGCCAGCAGCTTAGGACTAGCGGGGGAAGAGACCCAGTACTTC.

This clone has only a few counts. The chain is built from TRBV9 and TRBJ1-2, with D possibly TRBD1 on 5 matching bases. This CDR3 contains 15 residues. The V gene lost 4 bases and the J gene lost 4 bases, with 17 bases spanning the gap. CDR1 and CDR2 from the germline V gene are SGDLS and YYNGEE. In nucleotides, the CDR3 is TGTGCCAGCAGCTCGCGCGACAGACCATCCTATGGCTACACCTTC. Translating it yields CASSSRDRPSYGYTF.

The gene calls are TRBV5-1 and TRBJ2-5; D gene uncertain. The CDR3 runs to 13 residues. CDR1 is SGHRS and CDR2 is YFSETQ in the germline V gene. Trimming removed 0 bases at V and 0 bases at J, with 3 bases between. For the CDR3, the DNA is TGCGCCAGCAGCTTGGGGTACCAAGAGACCCAGTACTTC. It codes for CASSLGYQETQYF.

This chain links TRBV5-1 with TRBJ1-5; D not resolved. V was pared by 3 bases and J by 0 bases, with 13 bases between. This CDR3 comprises 16 residues. The germline CDR1 and CDR2 sequences are SGHRS and YFSETQ. DNA of the CDR3: TGCGCCAGCAGCTCCGGGCCTAGCTATAGCAATCAGCCCCAGCATTTT. This translates into CASSSGPSYSNQPQHF.

The chain has TRBV2 and TRBJ2-5; TRBD1 might be the D (5 bases). The germline V gene has CDR1 SNHLY and CDR2 FYNNEI. The CDR3 totals 14 residues. V dropped 5 bases and J dropped 5 bases, with 15 bases sitting between them. DNA of the CDR3: TGTGCCAGCAGTCGGACAACCCCCGGGGAGACCCAGTACTTC. It encodes CASSRTTPGETQYF. Together with reference TRBV2 and TRBJ2-5, the CDR3 gives the full variable domain: EPEVTQTPSHQVTQMGQEVILRCVPISNHLYFYWYRQILGQKVEFLVSFYNNEISEKSEIFDDQFSVERPDGSNFTLKIRSTKLEDSAMYFCASSRTTPGETQYFGPGTRLLVL.

The gene calls are TRBV5-1 and TRBJ1-1; D is possibly TRBD1 (5 bases). CDR1 is SGHRS, CDR2 YFSETQ, per germline. The CDR3 has 17 amino acids. Trimming removed 1 base from V and 5 bases from J, with 21 bases in between. CDR3 DNA sequence: TGCGCCAGCAGCTTGATCTATAATTTGGGGGGGAGAACTGAAGCTTTCTTT. It codes for CASSLIYNLGGRTEAFF.

The gene calls are TRBV28 and TRBJ2-5; D might be TRBD2 (7 bases). The CDR3 has 12 amino acids. CDR1 MDHEN and CDR2 SYDVKM come from the germline V gene. DNA of the CDR3: TGTGGCTGGGGGGGCGGGGGAAAGACCCAGTACTTC. This codes for CGWGGGGKTQYF. Drawing the rest from reference TRBV28 and TRBJ2-5, the complete variable domain is DVKVTQSSRYLVKRTGEKVFLECVQDMDHENMFWYRQDPGLGLRLIYFSYDVKMKEKGDIPEGYSVSREKKERFSLILESASTNQTSMYLCGWGGGGKTQYFGPGTRLLVL.

The V call is TRBV5-1, the J call TRBJ2-2, with D tentatively TRBD1 (5 bases). Germline V lookup: CDR1 SGHRS, CDR2 YFSETQ. The germline V and J ends were trimmed by 0 bases and 5 bases, with 20 bases remaining between them. CDR3 length: 18 residues. The CDR3 DNA follows: TGCGCCAGCAGCTTGGCGGGTAGGGGATCGGCTGGGACCGGGGAGCTGTTTTTT. Its protein product is CASSLAGRGSAGTGELFF.

This clone was observed a handful of times. This sequence joins TRBV6-1 and TRBJ1-5; D is unclear. CDR1 is MNHNS and CDR2 is SASEGT in the germline V gene. The CDR3 runs to 11 residues. V dropped 7 bases and J dropped 6 bases, with 7 bases sitting between them. The CDR3 loop is CASNEGQPQHF. The CDR3 DNA follows: TGTGCCAGCAACGAAGGTCAGCCCCAGCATTTT.

CDR3 coding DNA: TGTGCCTGGACCCCGTTGGCCCAGCGGGGGACAGATACGCAGTATTTT. Its translation is CAWTPLAQRGTDTQYF. The chain combines TRBV30 with TRBJ2-3; TRBD2 aligns across 8 bases. J lost 3 bases, V lost 4 bases, and 12 bases had no gene match. The CDR3 is made up of 16 amino acids. Looked up from germline, CDR1 is GTSNPN and CDR2 is SVGIG (reference sequence).

V is TRBV5-5 and J is TRBJ2-1, with 8 bases lining up with TRBD1. This CDR3 is built from 14 residues. V trimming: 4 bases; J trimming: 7 bases; junction bases outside the gene matches: 7. Germline lookup yields CDR1 SGHKS and CDR2 YYEKEE (reference sequence). Here the CDR3 DNA reads TGTGCCAGCAGCCCGACAGGGGAATTGAATGAGCAGTTCTTC. Amino acids: CASSPTGELNEQFF.